Below are 15 T cell receptor beta chains sequenced from a single sample in a study of blood T cell repertoires in COVID-19. Profiled with immunoSEQ multiplex PCR; TCRdb holds only in-frame clones, not every one. The table records hundreds of thousands of clones, roughly 89% of them present only once. Sequencing was performed on peripheral blood. The receptor source for this set is a woman aged 25 to 39 with acute or convalescent COVID-19.

The chain joins TRBV11-2 to TRBJ1-2; a possible D gene is TRBD1 (5 bases). CDR1 SGHAT and CDR2 FQNNGV come from the germline V gene. V lost 1 base to trimming and J lost 6 bases, with 15 bases between them. This CDR3 is 15 amino acids long. CDR3 loop: CASSLGRGRFDGYTF. The CDR3 nucleotides read TGTGCCAGCAGCTTAGGGAGGGGACGGTTTGATGGCTACACCTTC.

V usage is TRBV3-1 (or the pseudogene TRBV3-2) and J usage is TRBJ2-3; 7 bases are shared with TRBD2. The junction had 5 bases not matched to a gene; V was cut back by 2 bases and J by 6 bases. This CDR3 contains 14 residues. Germline CDR1 and CDR2: LGHDT and YNNKEL (reference sequence). The CDR3 loop reads CASSQQNGGDTQYF. The CDR3 nucleotides read TGTGCCAGCAGCCAACAAAACGGGGGGGATACGCAGTATTTT.

The V call is TRBV28, the J call TRBJ1-5; 9 bases line up with TRBD1. The CDR3 extends over 15 amino acids. Unmatched junction bases numbered 10, after V lost 8 bases and J lost 5 bases. The germline V gene has CDR1 MDHEN and CDR2 SYDVKM. The CDR3 loop reads CASRPGTGFHQPQHF. CDR3 DNA sequence: TGTGCCAGCCGCCCCGGGACAGGGTTTCATCAGCCCCAGCATTTT.

Regarding this clone: In the same sample, other DNA sequences code for this CDR3. The chain has TRBV5-1 and TRBJ1-5, with no clear D. CDR1 and CDR2 from the germline V gene are SGHRS and YFSETQ. CDR3 size: 13 residues. Between the trimmed V and J ends, which lost 0 bases and 4 bases, there was a span of 5 bases. The CDR3 loop reads CASSLAGNQPQHF. The CDR3 DNA reads TGCGCCAGCAGCTTGGCCGGGAATCAGCCCCAGCATTTT. Using reference TRBV5-1 and TRBJ1-5 for the parts outside the CDR3, the full variable domain is KAGVTQTPRYLIKTRGQQVTLSCSPISGHRSVSWYQQTPGQGLQFLFEYFSETQRNKGNFPGRFSGRQFSNSRSEMNVSTLELGDSALYLCASSLAGNQPQHFGDGTRLSIL.

This chain connects TRBV28 to TRBJ1-2; 10 bases agree with TRBD1. This CDR3 spans 15 amino acids. Germline assignment: CDR1 MDHEN and CDR2 SYDVKM. Trimming cost V 4 bases and J 4 bases; bases outside gene matches: 6. In DNA form, the CDR3 reads TGTGCCAGCAGTTATCCGGGACAGGGGCTCTATGGCTACACCTTC. This codes for CASSYPGQGLYGYTF.

The genes are TRBV6-5 and TRBJ1-6; D unclear. V was trimmed by 2 bases and J by 9 bases, leaving 14 bases between them. This CDR3 has 15 residues. CDR1 and CDR2 (germline): MNHEY, SVGAGI. CDR3 DNA: TGTGCCAGCAGTTACGGAGTGGCACCGATTTCACCCCTCCACTTT. Amino acids: CASSYGVAPISPLHF.

The V and J genes are TRBV7-3 and TRBJ2-2; 7 bases are shared with TRBD2. Germline lookup yields CDR1 SGHTA and CDR2 FQGTGA. The CDR3 spans 18 residues. Trimming cost V 5 bases and J 1 base; bases outside gene matches: 13. CDR3: CASSPKGGLAVNTGELFF. CDR3 nucleotide sequence: TGTGCCAGCAGCCCAAAAGGCGGTCTAGCGGTGAACACCGGGGAGCTGTTTTTT.

The chain carries TRBV24-1 and TRBJ2-5; TRBD1 agrees at 7 bases. The germline CDR1 and CDR2 sequences are KGHDR and SFDVKD. Trimming at V came to 2 bases and at J to 4 bases, leaving 9 bases not matched to a gene. The CDR3 totals 16 residues. Written as DNA, the CDR3 is TGTGCCACCAGTGATTCCGAACAGGGGATGAGAGAGACCCAGTACTTC. This sequence encodes CATSDSEQGMRETQYF.

This clone was seen only a few times. The chain carries TRBV6-5 and TRBJ2-7; D possibly corresponds to TRBD2 (6 bases). Per the germline V gene, CDR1 is MNHEY and CDR2 is SVGAGI. This CDR3 is built from 13 residues. Trimming removed 6 bases from V and 6 bases from J, with 15 bases in between. The CDR3 bases are TGTGCCAGCAGCACAGGAGGGCCGAGCGAGCAGTACTTC. It yields the protein CASSTGGPSEQYF.

The rearrangement links TRBV7-9 to TRBJ2-5, with 9 bases that match TRBD1. The germline CDR1 and CDR2 sequences are SEHNR and FQNEAQ (reference sequence). With V trimmed by 4 bases and J by 2 bases, 8 bases remained unmatched. This CDR3 region has 16 residues. CDR3 coding DNA: TGTGCCAGCAGCTACCTACAGGGGGCTGGGCAAGAGACCCAGTACTTC. Encoded protein: CASSYLQGAGQETQYF. Together with reference TRBV7-9 and TRBJ2-5, the CDR3 gives the full variable domain: DTGVSQNPRHKITKRGQNVTFRCDPISEHNRLYWYRQTLGQGPEFLTYFQNEAQLEKSRLLSDRFSAERPKGSFSTLEIQRTEQGDSAMYLCASSYLQGAGQETQYFGPGTRLLVL.

The chain recombines TRBV7-2 with TRBJ2-6; TRBD1 matches 7 bases. The CDR3 sequence is 16 residues long. Losses at the gene ends were 5 bases for V and 2 bases for J; bases not matched to a gene: 6. The germline V gene encodes CDR1 SGHTA and CDR2 FQGNSA. The CDR3 protein is CASSHDRATGANVLTF. The CDR3 DNA reads TGTGCCAGCAGCCACGACAGGGCCACTGGGGCCAACGTCCTGACTTTC.

J is TRBJ2-1 and V is TRBV2, with a weak D call TRBD2 (7 bases). CDR1 SNHLY and CDR2 FYNNEI come from the germline V gene. The CDR3 consists of 16 residues. Between the trimmed V and J ends, which lost 7 bases and 6 bases, there was a span of 22 bases. For the CDR3, the DNA is TGTGCCAGCAAGATACGAGGGGGGGCCTCCGGCAATGAGCAGTTCTTC. Protein product: CASKIRGGASGNEQFF.

V usage is TRBV9 and J usage is TRBJ1-2; D is unclear. The V end lost 0 bases, the J end lost 4 bases, and 7 bases lay between the germline ends. The CDR3 runs to 13 residues. Looked up from germline, CDR1 is SGDLS and CDR2 is YYNGEE. CDR3 region: CASSVGGFYGYTF. In DNA form, the CDR3 reads TGTGCCAGCAGCGTAGGAGGATTCTATGGCTACACCTTC.

The chain carries TRBV20-1 and TRBJ1-4; D unresolved. Trimming removed 3 bases from V and 5 bases from J, with 7 bases in between. Germline CDR1 is DFQATT and CDR2 is SNEGSKA (reference sequence). The CDR3 has 12 amino acids. The CDR3 DNA follows: TGCAGTGCTAGTCCGGGGAATGAAAAACTGTTTTTT. Protein sequence: CSASPGNEKLFF.

The chain carries TRBV6-1 and TRBJ1-3; D remains unclear. The germline CDR1 and CDR2 sequences are MNHNS and SASEGT. This CDR3 is 13 amino acids long. V lost 1 base and J lost 6, with 7 bases in between. The CDR3 DNA reads TGTGCCAGCAGTGAAGGGAGTATAAACACCATATATTTT. This codes for CASSEGSINTIYF.